The 20 T cell receptor beta chains reported below all come from one sample, sequenced in a study of blood T cell repertoires in COVID-19. Measured with immunoSEQ multiplex PCR; TCRdb has only the in-frame clones, and not every one. The sample includes approximately 330,000 clones, 88% seen only once; the top ten take 3.5% to 4%. The sample consisted of peripheral blood. These receptors all come from a woman aged 45-65 years with active or convalescent COVID-19.

This clone occurred once. The chain combines TRBV5-1 with TRBJ2-7; D may be TRBD1 (6 bases). The V gene's germline CDR1 is SGHRS and CDR2 YFSETQ. V shed 4 bases and J shed 0 bases, with 20 bases lying between them. CDR3 length equals 17 residues. CDR3 sequence: CASSPLGAGISSYEQYF. In nucleotides, the CDR3 is TGCGCCAGCAGCCCCCTGGGGGCTGGAATAAGCTCCTACGAGCAGTACTTC.

This chain connects TRBV7-3 to TRBJ2-2; 14 positions agree with TRBD2. CDR3 length: 17 residues. Germline V gives CDR1 SGHTA, CDR2 FQGTGA. J was trimmed by 4 bases and V by 5 bases; bases with no gene match: 6. The CDR3 nucleotides read TGTGCCAGCAGCCCAGGACTAGCGGGAGGAACCACCGGGGAGCTGTTTTTT. Translating gives CASSPGLAGGTTGELFF.

The chain uses TRBV30 and TRBJ1-5, with 8 bases fitting TRBD1. CDR3 length: 16 residues. Germline CDR1 is GTSNPN and CDR2 is SVGIG (reference sequence). V was clipped by 6 bases and J by 7 bases; unmatched bases: 17. The CDR3 loop is CACSRGFRGLEQPQHF. CDR3 DNA sequence: TGTGCCTGCTCAAGGGGGTTCAGGGGGCTAGAGCAGCCCCAGCATTTT.

This chain links TRBV5-1 with TRBJ1-2, with 7 bases that match TRBD1. The V gene's germline CDR1 is SGHRS and CDR2 YFSETQ. The trim removed 3 bases at V and 8 bases at J, leaving 7 bases unmatched. This CDR3 has 13 residues. The CDR3 loop is CASSSGQPQGYTF. CDR3 coding DNA: TGCGCCAGCAGCTCGGGACAGCCCCAAGGCTACACCTTC.

The rearrangement joins TRBV10-3 to TRBJ1-1; TRBD1 might be the D (6 bases). Trimming took off 0 bases at V and 5 bases at J, with 13 bases between the two ends. Germline CDR1 is ENHRY and CDR2 is SYGVKD. The CDR3 length is 15 residues. DNA of the CDR3: TGTGCCATCAGTGAGTCTGCAGGGGAGGGGACTGAAGCTTTCTTT. Translating it yields CAISESAGEGTEAFF.

The sample holds one count of this clone. The chain carries TRBV30 and TRBJ2-3, with D possibly being TRBD2 (6 bases). The germline V gene has CDR1 GTSNPN and CDR2 SVGIG (reference sequence). Between the trimmed V and J ends, which lost 5 bases and 6 bases, there was a span of 12 bases. CDR3 size: 12 residues. The CDR3 DNA sequence: TGTGCCTGGGGAGCCGGAGGGGATACGCAGTATTTT. Its translation is CAWGAGGDTQYF.

J is TRBJ2-7 and V is TRBV5-1; 16 positions agree with TRBD2. This CDR3 has 15 residues. Looked up from germline, CDR1 is SGHRS and CDR2 is YFSETQ. J lost 8 bases, V lost 2 bases, and 4 bases had no gene match. The CDR3 loop reads CASSLPGLAGGKQYF. The CDR3 nucleotides read TGCGCCAGCAGCTTACCGGGACTAGCGGGAGGGAAGCAGTACTTC.

The J gene is TRBJ2-3, the V gene TRBV7-9; 8 bases are a match to TRBD1. The trim removed 2 bases at V and 2 bases at J, leaving 3 bases unmatched. This CDR3 is 15 amino acids long. Germline V lookup: CDR1 SEHNR, CDR2 FQNEAQ (reference sequence). CDR3 sequence (DNA): TGTGCCAGCAGCTTACCCAGGGGGCACACAGATACGCAGTATTTT. This gives the protein CASSLPRGHTDTQYF.

In nucleotides, the CDR3 is TGTGCCAGCAGTGATGGTGACAGCACTGAAGCTTTCTTT. Translation: CASSDGDSTEAFF. The chain links TRBV6-6 to TRBJ1-1; D may be TRBD1 (5 bases). The CDR3 covers 13 residues. Trimming took 5 bases from V and 4 from J, leaving 11 bases between them. Germline lookup yields CDR1 MNHNY and CDR2 SVGAGI (reference sequence).

This clone came up a few times. Within the sample, other DNA sequences also encode this same CDR3. The V gene is TRBV5-1, the J gene TRBJ2-7; the match to TRBD1 covers 9 bases. Germline values: CDR1 SGHRS, CDR2 YFSETQ. The junction had 0 bases not matched to a gene; V was cut back by 0 bases and J by 2 bases. The CDR3 length is 14 residues. The CDR3 sequence is CASSLGQGAYEQYF. CDR3 in DNA: TGCGCCAGCAGCTTGGGACAGGGGGCCTACGAGCAGTACTTC.

The V call is TRBV25-1, the J call TRBJ1-1; D ambiguous. The CDR3 runs to 12 residues. Deletions cut 5 bases from V and 10 bases from J, with 14 bases between. Germline V gene lookup returns CDR1 MGHDK and CDR2 SYGVNS. The CDR3: CASSLAGLVAFF. CDR3 sequence (DNA): TGTGCCAGCAGTTTGGCGGGCCTCGTAGCTTTCTTT.

The chain has TRBV19 and TRBJ1-6, with D hard to call. The V end was cut by 1 base, the J end by 6 bases, with 7 bases between. The CDR3 has 14 amino acids. Looked up from germline, CDR1 is LNHDA and CDR2 is SQIVND (reference sequence). The CDR3 sequence: CASSIVGINSPLHF. As DNA, the CDR3 is TGTGCCAGTAGTATAGTCGGGATTAATTCACCCCTCCACTTT.

The V gene is TRBV28, the J gene TRBJ1-5; the match to TRBD1 covers 7 bases. CDR1 is MDHEN and CDR2 is SYDVKM in the germline V gene. CDR3 length equals 15 residues. The trim removed 3 bases at V and 5 bases at J, leaving 7 bases unmatched. The CDR3 loop reads CASSLTGQRYQPQHF. CDR3 sequence (DNA): TGTGCCAGCAGTTTGACGGGACAGCGTTATCAGCCCCAGCATTTT.

The chain has TRBV11-2 and TRBJ1-3; perhaps TRBD1 as D (6 bases). From germline, CDR1 is SGHAT and CDR2 FQNNGV. Between the trimmed V and J ends, which lost 5 bases and 3 bases, there was a span of 20 bases. This CDR3 has 17 amino acids. The CDR3, as DNA: TGTGCCAGCAGCGACCGCGGGGGGCAAGTCGGTGGAAACACCATATATTTT. It specifies CASSDRGGQVGGNTIYF.

This chain connects TRBV27 to TRBJ2-1, with D tentatively TRBD2 (6 bases). In germline, CDR1 is MNHEY, CDR2 SMNVEV (reference sequence). This CDR3 spans 15 amino acids. V lost 10 bases and J lost 5, with 21 bases in between. The CDR3, as DNA: TGTGCCACCCGCCGGATGGAGCGGGTAGACAATGAGCAGTTCTTC. This translates into CATRRMERVDNEQFF.

This chain joins TRBV18 and TRBJ2-1, with 8 nucleotides matching TRBD2. Unmatched junction bases numbered 6, after V lost 3 bases and J lost 2 bases. CDR3 length: 16 amino acids. Germline V gene sequence: CDR1 KGHSH, CDR2 LQKENI. The CDR3 is CASSPPAGGPYNEQFF. CDR3 nucleotide sequence: TGTGCCAGCTCACCCCCGGCGGGAGGACCCTACAATGAGCAGTTCTTC.

The chain links TRBV6-2 or TRBV6-3 to TRBJ2-7; 8 nucleotides line up with TRBD2. This CDR3 has 15 amino acids. The germline V gene encodes CDR1 MNHEY and CDR2 SVGEGT. Germline trimming cut 0 bases from V and 3 bases from J; bases unmatched to any gene: 4. CDR3 sequence reads: CASSYSKLAGYEQYF. CDR3 coding DNA: TGTGCCAGCAGTTACTCGAAGCTAGCGGGCTACGAGCAGTACTTC.

This sequence joins TRBV18 and TRBJ1-1; the D gene is possibly TRBD1 (5 bases). V was cut by 4 bases and J by 1 base, with 10 bases left in between. The CDR3 is made up of 14 amino acids. CDR1 and CDR2 from the germline V gene are KGHSH and LQKENI. CDR3 loop: CASSLPGGNTEAFF. DNA of the CDR3: TGTGCCAGCTCACTTCCCGGGGGGAACACTGAAGCTTTCTTT.

This chain connects TRBV3-1 (or the pseudogene TRBV3-2) to TRBJ1-2, with TRBD1 matching over 9 bases. The germline gives CDR1 LGHDT, CDR2 YNNKEL (reference sequence). The CDR3 is made up of 15 amino acids. V lost 1 base and J lost 7; bases outside the gene matches: 7. CDR3 amino acids: CASSQGQGDEPGYTF. The DNA of the CDR3 is TGTGCCAGCAGCCAAGGACAGGGGGACGAACCTGGCTACACCTTC.

This clone was counted a few times. The CDR3 DNA reads as TGTGCCAGCAGCTTCCCTAGCGGGAGTGAAACAGATACGCAGTATTTT. As protein: CASSFPSGSETDTQYF. The chain joins TRBV5-4 to TRBJ2-3; 10 bases fit TRBD2. The CDR3 extends over 16 amino acids. CDR1 SGHNT and CDR2 YYREEE come from the germline V gene (reference sequence). V trimming: 2 bases; J trimming: 3 bases; junction bases outside the gene matches: 6.